These 11 T cell receptor beta chains came from one sample sequenced in a study of brain T cells in children with intractable seizures. TCRdb's copy holds only in-frame clones and misses some; the assay was immunoSEQ multiplex PCR. This sample has just under 65,000 clones, with approximately 95% found just once. Source: peripheral blood, taken at surgery. Receptors originate from a boy less than two years old with focal cortical dysplasia and intractable seizures.

The chain carries TRBV5-4 and TRBJ2-7, with 8 bases identical to TRBD2. Germline V gene sequence: CDR1 SGHNT, CDR2 YYREEE (reference sequence). J gave up 1 base and V 0 bases, and 12 bases lay outside the gene matches. The CDR3 spans 18 residues. The CDR3 DNA follows: TGTGCCAGCAGCTTGGCGGGCGGGAGGAGTCCTGCGTCCTACGAGCAGTACTTC. Translating it yields CASSLAGGRSPASYEQYF.

The chain employs TRBV29-1 and TRBJ1-2, with 7 bases matching TRBD1. The CDR3 is 14 amino acids. V dropped 3 bases and J dropped 4; count of bases not matched to a gene: 8. Per the germline V gene, CDR1 is SQVTM and CDR2 is ANQGSEA. The CDR3: CSVEGEGASYGYTF. CDR3 nucleotide sequence: TGCAGCGTTGAGGGGGAGGGGGCATCCTATGGCTACACCTTC.

This chain uses TRBV19 with TRBJ1-3, with a weak D call TRBD1 (6 bases). Trimming removed 7 bases from V and 3 bases from J, with 10 bases in between. Germline V gene sequence: CDR1 LNHDA, CDR2 SQIVND (reference sequence). The CDR3 runs to 13 residues. CDR3 sequence (DNA): TGTGCCAGTACGATCAGGGGTGGAAACACCATATATTTT. As protein: CASTIRGGNTIYF.

This rearrangement joins TRBV5-6 to TRBJ2-1; perhaps D is TRBD1 or TRBD2 (5 bases each). Between the trimmed V and J ends, which lost 4 bases and 1 base, there was a span of 9 bases. This CDR3 is built from 14 residues. From germline, CDR1 is SGHDT and CDR2 YYEEEE. CDR3 residues: CASSGGSSYNEQFF. CDR3 bases: TGTGCCAGCAGCGGGGGTAGTTCCTACAATGAGCAGTTCTTC.

The chain has TRBV24-1 and TRBJ2-1; 7 nucleotides agree with TRBD2. This CDR3 is 17 amino acids long. Germline assignment: CDR1 KGHDR and CDR2 SFDVKD. The junction had 9 bases not matched to a gene; V was cut back by 3 bases and J by 2 bases. CDR3 DNA: TGTGCCACCAGTGATACCCGACTAGCTAAGCCCTACAATGAGCAGTTCTTC. Residues: CATSDTRLAKPYNEQFF.

The V and J genes are TRBV7-2 and TRBJ2-3; D is undetermined. The CDR3 length is 14 residues. The germline V and J ends were trimmed by 4 bases and 2 bases, with 10 bases remaining between them. The germline CDR1 and CDR2 sequences are SGHTA and FQGNSA. The CDR3 loop is CASSSASITDTQYF. The CDR3 bases are TGTGCCAGCAGCTCAGCGTCTATCACAGATACGCAGTATTTT.

V usage is TRBV9 and J usage is TRBJ2-7; 7 nucleotides align to TRBD1. The CDR3 contains 16 residues. Germline V gene lookup returns CDR1 SGDLS and CDR2 YYNGEE. Trimming removed 3 bases from V and 7 bases from J; junction bases left unmatched: 16. The CDR3: CASSAEPGQTLREQYF. The CDR3 coding sequence is TGTGCCAGCAGCGCCGAGCCGGGACAGACTTTGCGGGAGCAGTACTTC.

Concerning this clone: An end of the junction does not agree with germline; a read error may underlie this. This CDR3 is also generated by other DNA sequences in the sample. The chain joins TRBV7-9 to TRBJ2-5; D gene uncertain. Germline CDR1 is SEHNR and CDR2 is FQNEAQ (reference sequence). CDR3 length equals 16 residues. The CDR3 DNA sequence: TGTGCCAGTAGCTTAGTGTCTAACCTCCCCCAAGAGACCCAGTACTTC. Translation gives CASSLVSNLPQETQYF.

The gene calls are TRBV12-5 and TRBJ2-7; D is undetermined. Germline lookup yields CDR1 LGHNT and CDR2 FRNRAP. The CDR3 totals 19 residues. V was trimmed by 4 bases and J by 4 bases, leaving 29 bases between them. CDR3 protein: CASGSTPPHYKSSQYEQYF. In nucleotides, the CDR3 is TGTGCTAGTGGTTCCACACCCCCCCACTACAAATCGAGTCAGTACGAGCAGTACTTC.

The genes are TRBV2 and TRBJ2-5; tentative D call: TRBD2 (6 bases). Germline CDR1 reads SNHLY; CDR2 reads FYNNEI. CDR3 size: 14 residues. The ends were cut back, 8 bases at V and 4 bases at J, with 17 bases in the middle. The CDR3 loop reads CASGAGPLGETQYF. For the CDR3, the DNA is TGTGCCAGCGGGGCGGGACCGCTAGGAGAGACCCAGTACTTC.

The genes are TRBV7-2 and TRBJ2-3; D is unclear. Germline CDR1 and CDR2: SGHTA and FQGNSA. With 5 bases removed from V and 2 bases from J, the gap between germline ends came to 8 bases. The CDR3 totals 13 residues. CDR3 DNA sequence: TGTGCCAGCAGCAGGGATCCCACAGATACGCAGTATTTT. Translation gives CASSRDPTDTQYF.